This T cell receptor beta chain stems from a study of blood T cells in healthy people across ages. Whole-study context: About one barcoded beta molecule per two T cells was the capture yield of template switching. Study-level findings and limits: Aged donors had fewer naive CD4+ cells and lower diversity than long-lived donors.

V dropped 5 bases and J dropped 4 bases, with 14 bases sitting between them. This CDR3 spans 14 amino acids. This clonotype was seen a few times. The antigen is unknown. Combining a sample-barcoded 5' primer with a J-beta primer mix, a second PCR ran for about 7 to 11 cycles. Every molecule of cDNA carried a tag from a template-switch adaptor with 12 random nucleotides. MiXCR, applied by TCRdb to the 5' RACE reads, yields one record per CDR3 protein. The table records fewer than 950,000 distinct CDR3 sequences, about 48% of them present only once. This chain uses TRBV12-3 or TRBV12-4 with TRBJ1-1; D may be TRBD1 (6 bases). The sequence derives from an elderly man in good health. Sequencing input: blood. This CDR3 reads CASSVSEGGTEAFF. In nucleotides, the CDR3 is TGTGCCAGCAGTGTGAGCGAGGGGGGCACTGAAGCTTTCTTT.